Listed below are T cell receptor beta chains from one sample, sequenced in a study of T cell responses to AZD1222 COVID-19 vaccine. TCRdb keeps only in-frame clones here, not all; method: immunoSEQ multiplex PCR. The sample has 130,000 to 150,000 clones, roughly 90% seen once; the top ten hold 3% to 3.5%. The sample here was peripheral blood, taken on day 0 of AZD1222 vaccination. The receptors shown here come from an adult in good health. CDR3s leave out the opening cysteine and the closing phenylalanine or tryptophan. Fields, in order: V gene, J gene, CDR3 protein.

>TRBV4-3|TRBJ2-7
ASSQAQRSSYEQY
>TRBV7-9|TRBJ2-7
ASSTPEGLGEQY
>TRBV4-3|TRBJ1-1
ASSAGGEAF
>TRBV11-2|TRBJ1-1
ASSPDVGRAEAF
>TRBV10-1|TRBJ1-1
ASSSFENRGPNTEAF
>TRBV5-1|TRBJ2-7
ASSPGLQGGYEQY
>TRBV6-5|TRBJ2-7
ASSRSGTSGSKQY
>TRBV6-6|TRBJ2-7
ASSYSVASPSYEQY
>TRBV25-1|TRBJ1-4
ASSEDGRGEKLF
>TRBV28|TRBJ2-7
ASSLGDTVSSYEQY
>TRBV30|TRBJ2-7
AWNRHSYEQY
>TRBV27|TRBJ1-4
ASSRQPGGEKLF
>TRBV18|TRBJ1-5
ASSPEMTGAGQPQH
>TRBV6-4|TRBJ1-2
ASSPVGGGYGYT
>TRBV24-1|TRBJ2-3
ATSDLRGDTQY
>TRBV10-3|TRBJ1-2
AISVGDRKFSPYYGYT
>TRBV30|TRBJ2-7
AWGGAEQY
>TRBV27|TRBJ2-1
ASSFINEQF
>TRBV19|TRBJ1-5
ASSIGYPGYQPQH
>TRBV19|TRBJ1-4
ASKTQGGNEKLF
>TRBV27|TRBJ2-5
ASSLIAGGGETQY
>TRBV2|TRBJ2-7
ATKKREGYEQY
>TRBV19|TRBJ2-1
ASSRTSGSYNEQF
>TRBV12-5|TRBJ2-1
ASGKDRAYNEQF
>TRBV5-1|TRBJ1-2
ASSGTSYGYT
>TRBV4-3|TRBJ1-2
ASSQGTVPSYGYT
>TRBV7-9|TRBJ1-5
ASSTVGGPNQPQH
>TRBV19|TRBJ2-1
ASSVSSAGGINEQF
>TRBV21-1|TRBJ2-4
ASSKAGARGGTLAKNIQY
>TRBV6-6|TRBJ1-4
ASSYSQGFNEKLF
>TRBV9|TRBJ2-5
ASSVGVAGGPETQY
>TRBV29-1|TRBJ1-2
SVGVGGALHSYT
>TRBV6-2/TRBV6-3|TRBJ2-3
ASSYQSSTDTQY
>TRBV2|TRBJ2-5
ASSMDPWGTQY
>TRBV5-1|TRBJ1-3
ASSTTGAISGNTIY
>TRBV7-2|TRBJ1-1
ASSLARGTEAF
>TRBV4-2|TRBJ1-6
ASSQEVREDSPLH
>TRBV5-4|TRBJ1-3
ASAKSPGVTGNTIY
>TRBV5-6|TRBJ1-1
ASSPTGKAF
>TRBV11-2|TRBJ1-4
ASSLVRQMGEKLF
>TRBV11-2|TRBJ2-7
ASSPLWGTGEQY
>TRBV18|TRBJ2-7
ASSPPGPLYEQY
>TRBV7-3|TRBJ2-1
ASSLTSGQGIDEQF
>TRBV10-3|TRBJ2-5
ATGTGETQY
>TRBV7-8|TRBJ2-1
ASSLEGFTYNEQF
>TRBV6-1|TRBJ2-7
ASSELSGTGFYEQY
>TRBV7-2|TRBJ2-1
ASSLFAGVDGAYNEQF
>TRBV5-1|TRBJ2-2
ASSLEPGWLDTGELF
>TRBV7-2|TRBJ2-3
ASSPRALPQGQY
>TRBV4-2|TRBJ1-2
ASSQEASSANYGYT
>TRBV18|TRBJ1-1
ASVGRGISTEAF
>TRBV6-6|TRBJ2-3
AVTSGDTQY
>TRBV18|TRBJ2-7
ASSPRLMSYEQY
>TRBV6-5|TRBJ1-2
ASSPTFGSRLGYT
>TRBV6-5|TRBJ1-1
ASTGQGNTEAF
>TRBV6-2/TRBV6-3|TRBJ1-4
ASSYSRGVINEKLF
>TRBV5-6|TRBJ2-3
ASADRGSGTDTQY
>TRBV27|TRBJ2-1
ASSLGALRGEQF
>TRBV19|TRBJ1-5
ASTPKDPLGNGNQPQH
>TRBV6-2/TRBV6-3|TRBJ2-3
ASSRYIAGPTDTQY